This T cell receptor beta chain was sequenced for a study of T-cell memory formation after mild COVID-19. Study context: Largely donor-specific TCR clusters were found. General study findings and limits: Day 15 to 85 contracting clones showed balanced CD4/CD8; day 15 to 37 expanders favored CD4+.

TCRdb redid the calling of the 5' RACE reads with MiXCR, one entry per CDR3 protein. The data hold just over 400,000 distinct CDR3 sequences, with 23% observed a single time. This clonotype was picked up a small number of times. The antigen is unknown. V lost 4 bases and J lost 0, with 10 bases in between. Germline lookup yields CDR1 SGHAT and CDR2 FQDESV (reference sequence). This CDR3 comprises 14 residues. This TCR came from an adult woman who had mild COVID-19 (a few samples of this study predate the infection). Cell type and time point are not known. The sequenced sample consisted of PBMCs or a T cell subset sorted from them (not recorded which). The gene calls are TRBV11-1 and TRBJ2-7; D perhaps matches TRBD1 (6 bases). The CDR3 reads CASSSGQHSYEQYF. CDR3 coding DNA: TGTGCCAGCAGCTCCGGACAGCACTCCTACGAGCAGTACTTC.